This TCR beta chain is from a study of early T cells in non-severe SARS-CoV-2 infection. Study background: Sequenced bulk RNA came from whole blood that was unsorted, and chains were unpaired. General study points: Private and CD4 specificities were missed by VDJdb matching, which favored anti-spike CD8 responses.

Trimming removed 5 bases at V and 4 bases at J, with 9 bases between. The CDR3 has 12 amino acids. Germline V gene data show CDR1 as SEHNR and CDR2 as FQNEAQ (reference sequence). As to this clonotype: What it binds is not known.

Unique molecular identifiers tagged individual cDNA molecules. TCRdb reanalysed the 5' RACE reads using MiXCR and keeps one entry per CDR3 protein. The sample carries tens of thousands of distinct CDR3 sequences, about 14% recorded once. The sequenced material came from whole blood. This chain uses TRBV7-9 with TRBJ2-7, with D unclear. This receptor was taken from an adult who was a healthcare worker with PCR-confirmed SARS-CoV-2 infection or an uninfected control (not recorded which). CDR3 sequence (DNA): TGTGCCAGCAGCATTAGCACGTACGAGCAGTACTTC. Translating it yields CASSISTYEQYF.